The rows below give T cell receptor beta chains drawn from one sample of a study of human T cells and chemical hapten exposure. TCRdb itself ran the RACE reads through MiXCR, one entry per CDR3 protein. The sample has 250,000 or so distinct CDR3 sequences, approximately 7.5% seen once. The source material was whole blood, sampled in connection with sensitization to the hapten diphenylcyclopropenone (DPC). These receptors all come from a man aged 18 to 35 with alopecia areata. Some clones in this sample may be carry-over from other donors' samples. CDR3s include the opening cysteine and the closing phenylalanine or tryptophan. The D gene is left open where the match is weak. Clone size, where shown, is once, few, many, or a class for clones that have expanded.

size,J,V,D,DNA,CDR3
-,TRBJ2-3,TRBV29-1,-,TGCAGCGTTGAGCGGGGCCCGAGCACAGATACGCAGTATTTT,CSVERGPSTDTQYF
few,TRBJ1-1,TRBV7-8,-,TGTGCCAGCAGCTCCCTGCGTGCCACACCTTTGATGTCCACTGAAGCTTTCTTT,CASSSLRATPLMSTEAFF
-,TRBJ1-6,TRBV7-8,TRBD1,TGTGCCAGCAGCGCCGACAGGGGGATAAATTCACCCCTCCACTTT,CASSADRGINSPLHF
-,TRBJ2-2,TRBV12-3/TRBV12-4,TRBD1,TGTGCCAGCAGCCCGACAGGGGATCGGGCCGGGGAGCTGTTTTTT,CASSPTGDRAGELFF
-,TRBJ2-1,TRBV10-3,TRBD2,TGTGCCATCAGTGTCGGGGGGGAGAATGAGCAGTTCTTC,CAISVGGENEQFF
-,TRBJ1-2,TRBV9,TRBD1,TGTGCCAGCAGCCCAAGAGGGACAGGAGGAGACTATGGCTACACCTTC,CASSPRGTGGDYGYTF
-,TRBJ2-3,TRBV6-6,TRBD1,TGTGCCAGCAGTTTAGAGACAGGGGCTTCAGATACGCAGTATTTT,CASSLETGASDTQYF
few,TRBJ2-7,TRBV6-1,-,TGTGCCAGCAGTGGACGGACAGATTTCTCCTACGAGCAGTACTTC,CASSGRTDFSYEQYF
many,TRBJ2-1,TRBV28,TRBD2,TGTGCCAGCAGTTCGGGGACTAGGTCCTCCTACAATGAGCAGTTCTTC,CASSSGTRSSYNEQFF
-,TRBJ2-3,TRBV27,-,TGTGCCAGCAGAGGAGAGCCGTGGGGCACAGATACGCAGTATTTT,CASRGEPWGTDTQYF
-,TRBJ2-5,TRBV7-9,-,TGTGCCAGCAGCTGGGGACCGGGGGTGACCCAGTACTTC,CASSWGPGVTQYF
-,TRBJ1-2,TRBV19,TRBD1,TGTGCCAGTAGTAGGGGACAGATTAACTATGGCTACACCTTC,CASSRGQINYGYTF
few,TRBJ2-5,TRBV15,-,TGTGCCACCAGCAGAGGAATACAAGAGACCCAGTACTTC,CATSRGIQETQYF
-,TRBJ1-4,TRBV28,TRBD1,TGTGCCAGCAGTTTTTCCAGGGGGCGAGATGAAAAACTGTTTTTT,CASSFSRGRDEKLFF
many,TRBJ2-3,TRBV4-1,-,TGCGCCAGCAGCCAAGTTGGTGGCTTTTCGGCAGATACGCAGTATTTT,CASSQVGGFSADTQYF
-,TRBJ1-6,TRBV18,TRBD1,TGTGCCAGCTCACCCCCGGGGACAGGGAGGGATTCACCCCTCCACTTT,CASSPPGTGRDSPLHF
-,TRBJ2-2,TRBV4-3,-,TGCGCCAGCAGCCAAGATAGACTAAACACCGGGGAGCTGTTTTTT,CASSQDRLNTGELFF
many,TRBJ1-5,TRBV10-3,-,TGTGCCATCAGTGATACAGGAACCAATCAGCCCCAGCATTTT,CAISDTGTNQPQHF
many,TRBJ2-1,TRBV11-3,TRBD2,TGTGCCAGCAGCTCGGGGGGGCGGGAGCAGTTCTTC,CASSSGGREQFF
few,TRBJ1-4,TRBV25-1,-,TGTGCCAGCAGTGAATACAGGCTCGCTAATGAAAAACTGTTTTTT,CASSEYRLANEKLFF
-,TRBJ1-5,TRBV15,-,TGTGCCACCAGCCTAAGTCCCCCGGGGTACGGCAATCAGCCCCAGCATTTT,CATSLSPPGYGNQPQHF
few,TRBJ2-1,TRBV6-5,-,TGTGCCAGCAGCCGGGACCTAGGAGGTAATGAGCAGTTCTTC,CASSRDLGGNEQFF
-,TRBJ2-5,TRBV3-1,-,TGTGCCAGCAGCCAGGCGGGGATCCAAGAGACCCAGTACTTC,CASSQAGIQETQYF
-,TRBJ1-2,TRBV10-3,TRBD1,TGTGCCATCAGCGAGGGACAGGGCGGAGGTTATGGCTACACCTTC,CAISEGQGGGYGYTF
-,TRBJ2-2,TRBV10-3,-,TGTGCCATCAGTGAGACGACAGCCGGGGAGCTGTTTTTT,CAISETTAGELFF
few,TRBJ2-3,TRBV6-2/TRBV6-3,-,TGTGCCAGCAGTTACAACAGACGCACAGATACGCAGTATTTT,CASSYNRRTDTQYF
few,TRBJ2-3,TRBV20-1,TRBD2,TGCAGTGCTAGAGATACTAGCGGGATGTTCACGGATACGCAGTATTTT,CSARDTSGMFTDTQYF
many,TRBJ2-3,TRBV6-4,TRBD2,TGTGCCAGCAGTGACTCGCTAGCGGGGGACACAGATACGCAGTATTTT,CASSDSLAGDTDTQYF
few,TRBJ2-3,TRBV14,-,TGTGCCAGCAGCCACTGGACGGCAGATACGCAGTATTTT,CASSHWTADTQYF
-,TRBJ2-1,TRBV5-1,-,TGCGCCAGCAGCTACGGGGACCAGATTGGATTCGAGCAGTTCTTC,CASSYGDQIGFEQFF
few,TRBJ2-3,TRBV7-2,TRBD2,TGTGCCAGCAGCCAACTAGCGGGGGGGCCGGCAGATACGCAGTATTTT,CASSQLAGGPADTQYF
-,TRBJ1-1,TRBV7-9,TRBD1,TGTGCCAGCACCTTCCCCAGGGGGAGCGCTGAAGCTTTCTTT,CASTFPRGSAEAFF
-,TRBJ2-3,TRBV27,TRBD1,TGTGCCAGCAGTTCGTGGACAGGGAGCGATGGAGATACGCAGTATTTT,CASSSWTGSDGDTQYF
many,TRBJ1-3,TRBV6-6,-,TGTGCCAGCAGCGGGACAAGAGCTGGAAACACCATATATTTT,CASSGTRAGNTIYF
few,TRBJ1-4,TRBV11-2,TRBD1,TGTGCCAGCAGCTCACAGGGGAATGGGGAAAAACTGTTTTTT,CASSSQGNGEKLFF
-,TRBJ2-4,TRBV25-1,TRBD1,TGTGCCAGCAGTGGGTACAGGGGGATGACCAAAAACATTCAGTACTTC,CASSGYRGMTKNIQYF
-,TRBJ1-6,TRBV6-5,-,TGTGCCAGCAGCACAGGGTCCATCTATTCACCCCTCCACTTT,CASSTGSIYSPLHF
few,TRBJ1-1,TRBV7-3,-,TGTGCCAGCAGTTTAGGGGGTTCTGAAGCTTTCTTT,CASSLGGSEAFF
many,TRBJ1-6,TRBV5-1,-,TGCGCCAGCAGCCCCAGTCCCGGGCTGCAGTCACCCCTCCACTTT,CASSPSPGLQSPLHF
-,TRBJ1-5,TRBV6-1,-,TGTGCCAGCATCGGGGTCACTCAGCCCCAGCATTTT,CASIGVTQPQHF
-,TRBJ1-5,TRBV10-3,TRBD1,TGTGCCTCGCGGACAGGGGGCATCCAGCCCCAGCATTTT,CASRTGGIQPQHF
-,TRBJ2-7,TRBV4-2,-,TGTGCCAGCAGCCAACGGGAAGGGGTTCCCTACGAGCAGTACTTC,CASSQREGVPYEQYF
many,TRBJ1-1,TRBV29-1,-,TGCAGCGCCGAACAGGGAAGGCGGACTGAAGCTTTCTTT,CSAEQGRRTEAFF
-,TRBJ1-2,TRBV7-9,-,TGTGCCAGCAGCCCCCCCGAAGGACCCTATGGCTACACCTTC,CASSPPEGPYGYTF
-,TRBJ2-1,TRBV10-3,TRBD2,TGTGCCATCCGTTTGGGGGGGGAATCCTACAATGAGCAGTTCTTC,CAIRLGGESYNEQFF
many,TRBJ1-1,TRBV2,-,TGTGCCAGCAAGAGGGGCATGAGCACTGAAGCTTTCTTT,CASKRGMSTEAFF
few,TRBJ2-1,TRBV27,TRBD2,TGTGCCAGCAGTATGCGGGGGGGCTCCTACAATGAGCAGTTCTTC,CASSMRGGSYNEQFF
few,TRBJ1-1,TRBV6-2/TRBV6-3,-,TGTGCCAGCAGTCCAGGAGTGACAGGCCGATTACCTTTCACTGAAGCTTTCTTT,CASSPGVTGRLPFTEAFF
-,TRBJ2-3,TRBV24-1,-,TGTGCCACCAGTGATCCAGGAGGTTCCCCAGATACGCAGTATTTT,CATSDPGGSPDTQYF
-,TRBJ2-1,TRBV29-1,TRBD1,TGCAGCGCCCGGACAGGGGGCGGACCCAGCTCCTACAATGAGCAGTTCTTC,CSARTGGGPSSYNEQFF
-,TRBJ1-1,TRBV5-1,-,TGCGCCAGCAGCTTGATGTTGACATCCACTGAAGCTTTCTTT,CASSLMLTSTEAFF
-,TRBJ1-1,TRBV10-3,-,TGTGCCATCAGTGAGCGGGCAGACCGAGGGGCTTTCTTT,CAISERADRGAFF
few,TRBJ2-3,TRBV12-3/TRBV12-4,TRBD1,TGTGCCAGCAAACAGGGGGCTGCAGATACGCAGTATTTT,CASKQGAADTQYF